The present entry profiles one TCR beta chain with its context. Sequenced material consisted of expressed TCRB transcripts (all of the isolated RNA was reverse transcribed). Assay used: immunoSEQ multiplex PCR; TCRdb lists only in-frame clones, some missing. The sample lists approximately 120,000 clones, under 40% occurring once. This entry belongs to a study of beta chain features in type 1 diabetes. J gave up 2 bases and V 8 bases, and 9 bases lay outside the gene matches. The CDR3 contains 14 residues. Germline values: CDR1 SQVTM, CDR2 ANQGSEA. The rearrangement joins TRBV29-1 to TRBJ2-3; 8 bases fit TRBD1. The sequencing sample was made of stem cell memory CD4+ T cells from blood. This clonotype originated in a woman aged 18-29 years in good health. For the CDR3, the DNA is TGCAGCACTCAGGGGGCCAACAACACAGATACGCAGTATTTT. Translated: CSTQGANNTDTQYF.